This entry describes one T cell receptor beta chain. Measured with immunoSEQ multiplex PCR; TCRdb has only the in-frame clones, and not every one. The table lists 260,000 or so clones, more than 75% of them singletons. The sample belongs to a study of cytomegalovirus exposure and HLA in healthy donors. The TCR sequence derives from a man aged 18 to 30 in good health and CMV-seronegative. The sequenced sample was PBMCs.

In DNA, the CDR3 is TGTGCCAGCAGCGTAGGGCGGACGAACACCGGGGAGCTGTTTTTT. It specifies CASSVGRTNTGELFF. The genes are TRBV9 and TRBJ2-2; D remains unclear. The CDR3 extends over 15 amino acids. Germline CDR1 is SGDLS and CDR2 is YYNGEE. V dropped 0 bases and J dropped 0 bases, with 6 bases sitting between them.